Below, 29 T cell receptor beta chains from the same sample are listed, as sequenced in a study of blood T cells in healthy people across ages. A sample-barcoded 5' primer and a J-beta primer mix were used in a second PCR of about 7 to 12 cycles. Each CDR3 protein is one row after TCRdb ran MiXCR on the 5' RACE reads. The sample carries 1.5 million to 2 million distinct CDR3 sequences, approximately 39% recorded once. Input material: blood. The source of these receptors is a human donor in good health.

This clonotype was detected a few times. This chain connects TRBV3-1 to TRBJ2-7, with D tentatively TRBD1 (5 bases). The CDR3 spans 15 residues. From germline, CDR1 is LGHDT and CDR2 YNNKEL (reference sequence). Trimming cost V 1 base and J 3 bases, with 13 bases left between them. CDR3 nucleotides: TGTGCCAGCAGCCAAGGTGGACATATTTTCTACGAGCAGTACTTC. This translates into CASSQGGHIFYEQYF.

The rearrangement uses TRBV7-9 and TRBJ2-3, with a possible D match to TRBD2 (6 bases). Germline CDR1 reads SEHNR; CDR2 reads FQNEAQ (reference sequence). CDR3 length equals 18 residues. V gave up 5 bases and J gave up 2 bases, with 23 bases separating them. CDR3 DNA: TGTGCCAGCAGCATACCGGGGGACGCTGGAACAGACACAGATACGCAGTATTTT. Encoded protein: CASSIPGDAGTDTDTQYF.

The gene calls are TRBV12-3 or TRBV12-4 and TRBJ1-6, with a tentative D call TRBD1 (6 bases). The V gene lost 3 bases and the J gene lost 8 bases, with 11 bases spanning the gap. The CDR3 length is 14 residues. In DNA, the CDR3 is TGTGCCAGCAGTTTCTCGGCAGGGGATTCACCCCTCCACTTT. This encodes CASSFSAGDSPLHF.

The V call is TRBV25-1, the J call TRBJ1-2, with D perhaps TRBD1 (5 bases). V was trimmed by 8 bases and J by 3 bases, leaving 13 bases between them. Germline values: CDR1 MGHDK, CDR2 SYGVNS. The CDR3 covers 13 residues. This CDR3 is CASRSGYYYGYTF. The CDR3 region has the DNA TGTGCCAGCCGGTCAGGGTACTACTATGGCTACACCTTC.

J is TRBJ2-5 and V is TRBV12-3 or TRBV12-4; a weak D match, TRBD2 (6 bases). V was pared by 7 bases and J by 5 bases, with 20 bases between. The CDR3 runs 15 residues. Here the CDR3 DNA reads TGTGCCAGCATGAAATCAGACTCGGGGGTGGAGACCCAGTACTTC. Its translation: CASMKSDSGVETQYF.

The chain carries TRBV6-1 and TRBJ1-2, with D possibly TRBD1 on 6 matching bases. The CDR3 is 18 amino acids. The germline V gene has CDR1 MNHNS and CDR2 SASEGT. The ends were cut back, 6 bases at V and 4 bases at J, with 27 bases in the middle. CDR3 protein: CASSHHRDNKSMGYGYTF. The CDR3 DNA reads TGTGCCAGCAGCCACCATAGGGACAACAAAAGCATGGGCTATGGCTACACCTTC.

V gene TRBV7-2 combines with J gene TRBJ2-5; possibly TRBD1 or TRBD2 for D (5 bases each). Trimming removed 1 base from V and 2 bases from J, with 20 bases in between. CDR1 SGHTA and CDR2 FQGNSA come from the germline V gene. The CDR3 loop spans 18 amino acids. The CDR3 region is CASSLDLPGAGRQETQYF. Written as DNA, the CDR3 is TGTGCCAGCAGCTTAGACCTTCCCGGGGCAGGAAGGCAAGAGACCCAGTACTTC. Filled out from reference TRBV7-2 and TRBJ2-5, the complete variable domain reads GAGVSQSPSNKVTEKGKDVELRCDPISGHTALYWYRQSLGQGLEFLIYFQGNSAPDKSGLPSDRFSAERTGGSVSTLTIQRTQQEDSAVYLCASSLDLPGAGRQETQYFGPGTRLLVL.

This clonotype was detected only a few times. The rearrangement joins TRBV7-9 to TRBJ1-2; D not resolved. The ends were cut back, 5 bases at V and 3 bases at J, with 13 bases in the middle. The CDR3 sequence is 14 residues long. CDR1 and CDR2 from the germline V gene are SEHNR and FQNEAQ (reference sequence). The CDR3 sequence: CASSSSPRHYGYTF. The CDR3 DNA reads as TGTGCCAGCAGCAGCAGTCCGAGACACTATGGCTACACCTTC.

This clonotype has more than one count but fewer than ten. This rearrangement joins TRBV7-9 to TRBJ2-7; a possible D gene is TRBD2 (5 bases). The CDR3 covers 17 residues. V lost 1 base to trimming and J lost 0 bases, with 16 bases between them. CDR1 is SEHNR and CDR2 is FQNEAQ in the germline V gene (reference sequence). Written as DNA, the CDR3 is TGTGCCAGCAGCTTAGGCAAGAGGGATAGGAGCTCCTACGAGCAGTACTTC. The encoded protein is CASSLGKRDRSSYEQYF. Supplemented by reference TRBV7-9 and TRBJ2-7, the full variable domain reads DTGVSQNPRHKITKRGQNVTFRCDPISEHNRLYWYRQTLGQGPEFLTYFQNEAQLEKSRLLSDRFSAERPKGSFSTLEIQRTEQGDSAMYLCASSLGKRDRSSYEQYFGPGTRLTVT.

This clonotype was recorded at least ten times. This sequence joins TRBV10-3 and TRBJ1-1, with D perhaps TRBD1 (5 bases). V dropped 6 bases and J dropped 3 bases, with 11 bases sitting between them. This CDR3 is built from 13 residues. CDR1 is ENHRY and CDR2 is SYGVKD in the germline V gene. DNA of the CDR3: TGTGCCATCAGACGGACATTGGACACTGAAGCTTTCTTT. Translation: CAIRRTLDTEAFF.

The chain has TRBV7-6 and TRBJ2-2; no reliable D call. Germline loops: CDR1 SGHVS, CDR2 FNYEAQ. V was clipped by 5 bases and J by 5 bases, with 18 bases between them. The CDR3 consists of 16 residues. The CDR3 region has the DNA TGTGCCAGCAGCGATGCGCCGGCACATGGTACCGGGGAGCTGTTTTTT. Translated, it gives CASSDAPAHGTGELFF.

In nucleotides, the CDR3 is TGCAGTGCTAGGGGCGGGCGGTATGAGCAGTTCTTC. Encoded protein: CSARGGRYEQFF. V gene TRBV20-1 combines with J gene TRBJ2-1; possible D gene TRBD2, 5 bases. This CDR3 has 12 residues. Germline CDR1 DFQATT, CDR2 SNEGSKA (reference sequence). V was cut by 3 bases and J by 8 bases, with 11 bases left in between.

The chain recombines TRBV5-1 with TRBJ2-1; D is perhaps TRBD1 or TRBD2 (6 bases each). The CDR3 consists of 16 residues. Per germline, CDR1 SGHRS and CDR2 YFSETQ. Trimming pared 0 bases from V and 6 bases from J, leaving 16 bases between. CDR3 protein: CASSLGFGGGGNEQFF. The CDR3 DNA sequence: TGCGCCAGCAGCTTGGGATTCGGTGGAGGGGGCAATGAGCAGTTCTTC.

This clonotype has more than one count but fewer than ten. The chain uses TRBV5-1 and TRBJ2-7; D not certain. Trimming took 7 bases from V and 3 from J, leaving 8 bases between them. The CDR3 is made up of 11 amino acids. Germline values: CDR1 SGHRS, CDR2 YFSETQ. CDR3 in amino acids: CASGKDYEQYF. The CDR3, as DNA: TGCGCCAGCGGTAAAGACTACGAGCAGTACTTC.

As concerns this clonotype: No conserved phenylalanine or tryptophan ends this CDR3, so it is likely a read error. The chain uses TRBV6-5 and TRBJ1-6; no reliable D call. V gave up 7 bases and J gave up 5 bases, with 9 bases separating them. Germline CDR1 MNHEY, CDR2 SVGAGI. This CDR3 region has 13 residues. CDR3 amino acids: CASKRHDNSPLHL. CDR3 DNA: TGTGCCAGCAAACGACACGATAATTCACCCCTCCACTTG.

The chain has TRBV20-1 and TRBJ2-7, with 10 bases fitting TRBD1. Germline-derived CDR1 and CDR2 are DFQATT and SNEGSKA (reference sequence). J was trimmed by 0 bases and V by 0 bases; bases with no gene match: 8. The CDR3 totals 17 residues. CDR3 nucleotide sequence: TGCAGTGCTAGAGACTTAGAACGGACAGGGGGCTCCTACGAGCAGTACTTC. Translating it yields CSARDLERTGGSYEQYF.

V usage is TRBV5-1 and J usage is TRBJ2-1, with 9 bases identical to TRBD2. Germline-derived CDR1 and CDR2 are SGHRS and YFSETQ. The CDR3 spans 16 residues. V gave up 0 bases and J gave up 8 bases; unmatched junction bases: 9. CDR3 nucleotides: TGCGCCAGCAGCTTGGCCCGTAGCGGGGGATTGTATGAGCAGTTCTTC. It is translated as CASSLARSGGLYEQFF.

J is TRBJ1-4 and V is TRBV6-2 or TRBV6-3; D is perhaps TRBD1 (5 bases). This CDR3 is 16 amino acids long. V gave up 0 bases and J gave up 2 bases, with 10 bases separating them. CDR1 and CDR2 from the germline V gene are MNHEY and SVGEGT. The CDR3 is CASSYSSGRTNEKLFF. The DNA of the CDR3 is TGTGCCAGCAGTTACTCGTCGGGGCGTACTAATGAAAAACTGTTTTTT.

This clonotype was detected only a few times. This chain uses TRBV12-3 or TRBV12-4 with TRBJ2-7; the match to TRBD1 covers 9 bases. This CDR3 has 14 amino acids. V shed 5 bases and J 5 bases; nucleotides not matched to a gene: 7. DNA for the CDR3: TGTGCCAGCAGTAACCGGGACAGGGTTAACGAGCAGTACTTC. Protein: CASSNRDRVNEQYF.

This clonotype was counted only a few times. V gene TRBV7-2 combines with J gene TRBJ1-2, with 11 positions matching TRBD1. In germline, CDR1 is SGHTA, CDR2 FQGNSA. This CDR3 contains 15 residues. The V and J ends lost 5 bases and 1 base, in that order; junction bases with no gene match: 3. This CDR3 reads CASSAGQGVNYGYTF. The CDR3 region has the DNA TGTGCCAGCAGCGCGGGACAGGGGGTTAACTATGGCTACACCTTC.

The V and J genes are TRBV21-1 and TRBJ2-7; TRBD1 is the table's D call, not checked against the DNA. TRBV21-1 is recorded as a pseudogene. The CDR3 loop spans 16 amino acids. The CDR3 loop reads CASSKGQPTPWYEQYF. CDR3 DNA: TGTGCCAGCAGCAAAGGACAGCCTACGCCTTGGTACGAGCAGTACTTC.

V gene TRBV12-3 or TRBV12-4 combines with J gene TRBJ2-3; D is unclear. The CDR3 is 12 amino acids. The V and J ends lost 7 bases and 4 bases respectively, with 9 bases between them. CDR3 nucleotide sequence: TGTGCCAGCACCTTCACGTCAGATACGCAGTATTTT. It yields the protein CASTFTSDTQYF.

The chain couples TRBV7-2 to TRBJ2-1; D is possibly TRBD1 (5 bases). The CDR3 has 14 amino acids. Per the germline V gene, CDR1 is SGHTA and CDR2 is FQGNSA. Trimming pared 4 bases from V and 0 bases from J, leaving 7 bases between. As DNA, the CDR3 is TGTGCCAGCAGCTGGCAGGGCTCCTACAATGAGCAGTTCTTC. It is translated as CASSWQGSYNEQFF.

The rearrangement uses TRBV12-3 or TRBV12-4 and TRBJ1-6, with 7 bases fitting TRBD1. The CDR3 consists of 15 residues. With V trimmed by 6 bases and J by 3 bases, 5 bases remained unmatched. The CDR3 DNA sequence: TGTGCCAGCAGCCAGGGACAGAGCTATAATTCACCCCTCCACTTT. This encodes CASSQGQSYNSPLHF.

The CDR3 sequence is CASSFLAEAYNEQFF. In DNA, the CDR3 is TGTGCCAGCAGTTTCCTAGCGGAGGCCTACAATGAGCAGTTCTTC. This chain uses TRBV28 with TRBJ2-1; 7 bases agree with TRBD2. This CDR3 spans 15 amino acids. After removal of 3 bases from V and 2 bases from J, the junction contained 4 bases not matched to a gene. Germline values: CDR1 MDHEN, CDR2 SYDVKM.

This clonotype was counted ten times or more. The gene calls are TRBV7-2 and TRBJ1-1; D not resolved. With 3 bases removed from V and 3 bases from J, the gap between germline ends came to 8 bases. Germline CDR1 is SGHTA and CDR2 is FQGNSA. The CDR3 runs to 13 residues. The CDR3 spells CASSFVGDTEAFF. For the CDR3, the DNA is TGTGCCAGCAGCTTTGTGGGTGACACTGAAGCTTTCTTT. The full variable domain, its missing parts supplied by reference TRBV7-2 and TRBJ1-1, is GAGVSQSPSNKVTEKGKDVELRCDPISGHTALYWYRQSLGQGLEFLIYFQGNSAPDKSGLPSDRFSAERTGGSVSTLTIQRTQQEDSAVYLCASSFVGDTEAFFGQGTRLTVV.

The V call is TRBV20-1, the J call TRBJ2-1, with TRBD2 identical over 8 bases. Looked up from germline, CDR1 is DFQATT and CDR2 is SNEGSKA (reference sequence). V shed 3 bases, J shed 5 bases, and the junction held 9 bases outside the gene matches. The CDR3 is made up of 15 amino acids. The CDR3 DNA reads as TGCAGTGCTAGGTGGTCGGGGGGGGCGGACAATGAGCAGTTCTTC. It encodes CSARWSGGADNEQFF.

This chain joins TRBV5-4 and TRBJ2-7; possibly TRBD1 for D (6 bases). The CDR3 consists of 15 residues. Trimming cost V 0 bases and J 2 bases, with 12 bases left between them. Looked up from germline, CDR1 is SGHNT and CDR2 is YYREEE (reference sequence). In nucleotides, the CDR3 is TGTGCCAGCAGCTTGGTGCACAGGGCAACCTACGAGCAGTACTTC. Translating gives CASSLVHRATYEQYF.

The chain links TRBV4-3 to TRBJ1-2; D is uncertain. The length of the CDR3 is 15 residues. The germline V gene encodes CDR1 LGHNA and CDR2 YSLEER. The V and J ends lost 0 bases and 6 bases respectively, with 14 bases between them. In DNA, the CDR3 is TGCGCCAGCAGCCAAGAAGGTGGTTTCGGGGATGGCTACACCTTC. Protein product: CASSQEGGFGDGYTF.